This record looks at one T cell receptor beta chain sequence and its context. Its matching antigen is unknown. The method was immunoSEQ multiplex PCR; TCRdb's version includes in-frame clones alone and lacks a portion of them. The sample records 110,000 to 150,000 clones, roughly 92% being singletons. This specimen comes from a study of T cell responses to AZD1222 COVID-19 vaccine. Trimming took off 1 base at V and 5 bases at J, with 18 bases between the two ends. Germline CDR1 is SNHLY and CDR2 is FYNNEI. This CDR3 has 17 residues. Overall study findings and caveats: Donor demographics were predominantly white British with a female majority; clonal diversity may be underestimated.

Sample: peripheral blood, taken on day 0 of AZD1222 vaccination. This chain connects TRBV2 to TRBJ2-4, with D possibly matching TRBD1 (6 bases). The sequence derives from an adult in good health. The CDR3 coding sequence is TGTGCCAGCAGTGAAGGGTGGGCAGGGGCTTTCCAAAACATTCAGTACTTC. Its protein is CASSEGWAGAFQNIQYF.